Below, 26 T cell receptor beta chains from the same sample are listed, as sequenced in a study of blood T cell repertoires in COVID-19. Produced via immunoSEQ multiplex PCR; TCRdb's table is partial and in-frame only. The sample has more than 65,000 clones, approximately 88% seen once; the top ten hold roughly 5.3%. The sequenced sample consisted of peripheral blood. The source is a woman of 80 years or more with active or convalescent COVID-19.

This chain links TRBV3-1 (or the pseudogene TRBV3-2) with TRBJ1-1, with D unresolved. V shed 3 bases and J shed 5 bases, with 16 bases lying between them. The germline CDR1 and CDR2 sequences are LGHDT and YNNKEL (reference sequence). This CDR3 is built from 15 residues. In DNA, the CDR3 is TGTGCCAGCAGCCATCCCGAGGGCGTTGGGACTGAAGCTTTCTTT. Translation gives CASSHPEGVGTEAFF.

The chain is built from TRBV15 and TRBJ1-3; perhaps TRBD1 as D (6 bases). With 1 base removed from V and 0 bases from J, the gap between germline ends came to 13 bases. This CDR3 spans 17 amino acids. Germline V lookup: CDR1 LNHNV, CDR2 YYDKDF (reference sequence). CDR3 region: CATSRGRGVNSGNTIYF. The CDR3 bases are TGTGCCACCAGCAGAGGCAGGGGAGTCAACTCTGGAAACACCATATATTTT.

V is TRBV7-2 and J is TRBJ2-7, with TRBD2 matching 8 bases. Germline V gene data show CDR1 as SGHTA and CDR2 as FQGNSA. The V gene end was trimmed by 4 bases and the J gene end by 1 base; junction bases not matched to a gene: 6. The CDR3 totals 15 residues. DNA for the CDR3: TGTGCCAGCAGCTCCTTGGCGGGGGGTTCCTACGAGCAGTACTTC. Translated: CASSSLAGGSYEQYF.

This clone was seen more than once but under ten times. The chain combines TRBV5-5 with TRBJ2-1; TRBD2 matches 8 bases. The CDR3 covers 15 residues. Germline-derived CDR1 and CDR2 are SGHKS and YYEKEE (reference sequence). Trimming took 3 bases from V and 5 from J; bases not matched to a gene: 7. The CDR3 bases are TGTGCCAGCAGCTATACCGGGACTAGGAACAATGAGCAGTTCTTC. This translates into CASSYTGTRNNEQFF.

The chain uses TRBV21-1 and TRBJ2-3; the table names TRBD2, a call not compared with the DNA. TRBV21-1 is shown as a pseudogene. The CDR3 contains 14 residues. CDR3 bases: TGTGCCACCCCTAGGTCCGAGCGAGCAGATACGCAGTATTTT. Translated, it gives CATPRSERADTQYF.

The chain joins TRBV10-3 to TRBJ2-3; 12 nucleotides align to TRBD1. The length of the CDR3 is 16 residues. Germline V gene data show CDR1 as ENHRY and CDR2 as SYGVKD. Unmatched junction bases numbered 7, after V lost 6 bases and J lost 3 bases. The CDR3 nucleotides are TGTGCCATCAGAACCGGGACAGGGGGCGTGACAGATACGCAGTATTTT. This sequence encodes CAIRTGTGGVTDTQYF.

CDR3 sequence reads: CASSSRLAGETQYF. The CDR3 DNA reads as TGTGCCAGCAGCTCCAGACTAGCAGGGGAGACCCAGTACTTC. The V call is TRBV5-6, the J call TRBJ2-5, with TRBD2 identical over 7 bases. In germline, CDR1 is SGHDT, CDR2 YYEEEE. V trimming: 3 bases; J trimming: 5 bases; junction bases outside the gene matches: 7. This CDR3 spans 14 amino acids. The entire variable domain, with the rest obtained from reference TRBV5-6 and TRBJ2-5, is as follows: DAGVTQSPTHLIKTRGQQVTLRCSPKSGHDTVSWYQQALGQGPQFIFQYYEEEERQRGNFPDRFSGHQFPNYSSELNVNALLLGDSALYLCASSSRLAGETQYFGPGTRLLVL.

The chain carries TRBV28 and TRBJ1-5, with a tentative D call TRBD1 (6 bases). CDR3 length equals 15 residues. From germline, CDR1 is MDHEN and CDR2 SYDVKM. Trimming took off 1 base at V and 2 bases at J, with 9 bases between the two ends. For the CDR3, the DNA is TGTGCCAGCAGTTTATCAGGGACACGCAATCAGCCCCAGCATTTT. Amino acid sequence: CASSLSGTRNQPQHF.

The chain links TRBV6-6 to TRBJ2-5, with 10 positions matching TRBD2. CDR3 length equals 14 residues. V lost 6 bases, J lost 7 bases, and 8 bases stayed unmatched. CDR1 and CDR2 from the germline V gene are MNHNY and SVGAGI (reference sequence). The DNA of the CDR3 is TGTGCCAGCAGGAGCGGGGGGGCCGGAGGGACCCAGTACTTC. Encoded protein: CASRSGGAGGTQYF.

J is TRBJ2-1 and V is TRBV19; the match to TRBD2 covers 10 bases. V lost 5 bases, J lost 4 bases, and 11 bases stayed unmatched. From germline, CDR1 is LNHDA and CDR2 SQIVND (reference sequence). The CDR3 is 17 amino acids. The CDR3 reads CASSSHRTSGIYNEQFF. Here the CDR3 DNA reads TGTGCCAGTAGTTCTCACCGGACTAGCGGAATTTACAATGAGCAGTTCTTC.

The rearrangement uses TRBV18 and TRBJ2-7, with TRBD1 identical over 10 bases. V gave up 6 bases and J gave up 4 bases; unmatched junction bases: 9. The CDR3 extends over 15 amino acids. Germline V gene sequence: CDR1 KGHSH, CDR2 LQKENI. The CDR3 reads CASSQAGTGDYEQYF. CDR3 coding DNA: TGTGCCAGCTCCCAAGCCGGGACAGGGGATTACGAGCAGTACTTC.

This clone came up a few times. The genes are TRBV10-3 and TRBJ1-2; 8 bases fit TRBD1. In germline, CDR1 is ENHRY, CDR2 SYGVKD. With V trimmed by 4 bases and J by 2 bases, 3 bases remained unmatched. The CDR3 consists of 14 residues. CDR3 in DNA: TGTGCCATCAGTGGGACAGGGTCAAACTATGGCTACACCTTC. Its protein product is CAISGTGSNYGYTF.

The chain links TRBV10-2 to TRBJ2-3; weak D call: TRBD1 (5 bases). Germline CDR1 WSHSY, CDR2 SAAADI. The CDR3 runs 16 residues. With 2 bases removed from V and 2 bases from J, the gap between germline ends came to 14 bases. The CDR3 sequence is CASSEPDSFFTDTQYF. In DNA, the CDR3 is TGCGCCAGCAGTGAGCCCGACAGCTTCTTCACAGATACGCAGTATTTT.

The chain is built from TRBV7-2 and TRBJ2-7, with a tentative D call TRBD1 (5 bases). The CDR3 is 14 residues long. Germline V CDR1 and CDR2: SGHTA, FQGNSA. Trimming cost V 4 bases and J 1 base, with 11 bases left between them. As DNA, the CDR3 is TGTGCCAGCAGCTCCTCAGGGATGTCCTACGAGCAGTACTTC. This codes for CASSSSGMSYEQYF.

This chain joins TRBV5-1 and TRBJ2-1; D unresolved. This CDR3 contains 14 residues. CDR1 and CDR2 (germline): SGHRS, YFSETQ. Trimming removed 1 base from V and 9 bases from J, with 14 bases in between. The CDR3 reads CASSLLAERSEQFF. The CDR3 DNA reads TGCGCCAGCAGCTTGTTGGCCGAGCGAAGTGAGCAGTTCTTC.

The chain carries TRBV19 and TRBJ2-5, with 7 bases matching TRBD2. Germline V CDR1 and CDR2: LNHDA, SQIVND (reference sequence). J gave up 5 bases and V 7 bases, and 7 bases lay outside the gene matches. The CDR3 has 13 residues. CDR3 DNA sequence: TGTGCCAGTAACCGCAGGCGGGGGGAGACCCAGTACTTC. Translating it yields CASNRRRGETQYF. Full variable domain (remainder filled in from reference TRBV19 and TRBJ2-5): DGGITQSPKYLFRKEGQNVTLSCEQNLNHDAMYWYRQDPGQGLRLIYYSQIVNDFQKGDIAEGYSVSREKKESFPLTVTSAQKNPTAFYLCASNRRRGETQYFGPGTRLLVL.

This chain connects TRBV10-2 to TRBJ2-7; perhaps TRBD1 as D (6 bases). The V gene lost 8 bases and the J gene lost 4 bases, with 21 bases spanning the gap. The CDR3 extends over 15 amino acids. Germline lookup yields CDR1 WSHSY and CDR2 SAAADI. Written as DNA, the CDR3 is TGCGCCAGCCGGAACCGGGACACAGTCAAGTACGAGCAGTACTTC. Amino acid sequence: CASRNRDTVKYEQYF.

The rearrangement uses TRBV4-2 and TRBJ1-6; a possible D gene is TRBD1 (5 bases). V was clipped by 5 bases and J by 0 bases, with 11 bases between them. In germline, CDR1 is LGHNA, CDR2 YNFKEQ. CDR3 size: 16 residues. The CDR3 protein is CASSATVSSYNSPLHF. DNA for the CDR3: TGTGCCAGCAGCGCGACAGTTAGCTCCTATAATTCACCCCTCCACTTT.

The V and J genes are TRBV6-5 and TRBJ1-6; D call uncertain. Germline V CDR1 and CDR2: MNHEY, SVGAGI. The CDR3 runs to 16 residues. The germline V and J ends were trimmed by 1 base and 6 bases, with 13 bases remaining between them. The CDR3 region is CASSYLGDDSNSPLHF. The CDR3 DNA is TGTGCCAGCAGTTACTTAGGAGACGATAGTAATTCACCCCTCCACTTT.

The chain uses TRBV28 and TRBJ1-4, with TRBD1 matching 7 bases. With V trimmed by 5 bases and J by 11 bases, 14 bases remained unmatched. The CDR3 totals 15 residues. Per germline, CDR1 MDHEN and CDR2 SYDVKM. The CDR3 reads CASSTPQAAGGKLFF. The CDR3 DNA follows: TGTGCCAGCAGTACCCCTCAGGCGGCAGGGGGGAAACTGTTTTTT.

The chain is built from TRBV5-5 and TRBJ1-5; D gene ambiguous. Trimming removed 4 bases at V and 2 bases at J, with 10 bases between. From germline, CDR1 is SGHKS and CDR2 YYEKEE (reference sequence). The CDR3 contains 14 residues. The DNA of the CDR3 is TGTGCCAGCAGCCCAATAAGCGGCAATCAGCCCCAGCATTTT. Its protein is CASSPISGNQPQHF. Based on the CDR3 plus reference TRBV5-5 and TRBJ1-5, the full variable domain is DAGVTQSPTHLIKTRGQQVTLRCSPISGHKSVSWYQQVLGQGPQFIFQYYEKEERGRGNFPDRFSARQFPNYSSELNVNALLLGDSALYLCASSPISGNQPQHFGDGTRLSIL.

The V gene is TRBV28, the J gene TRBJ1-1, with D unclear. V lost 6 bases to trimming and J lost 1 base, with 18 bases between them. The CDR3 is 16 residues long. CDR1 is MDHEN and CDR2 is SYDVKM in the germline V gene. The CDR3 DNA sequence: TGTGCCAGCAGCCCCCCGGGCCGGGAGGGGAACACTGAAGCTTTCTTT. It translates to CASSPPGREGNTEAFF.

V and J are TRBV28 and TRBJ2-7; D possibly corresponds to TRBD2 (6 bases). V shed 6 bases and J shed 1 base, with 16 bases lying between them. This CDR3 has 15 amino acids. Germline assignment: CDR1 MDHEN and CDR2 SYDVKM. The chain's CDR3 is CASSHGGPRSYEQYF. The CDR3 DNA reads TGTGCCAGCAGCCATGGAGGGCCTCGGTCCTACGAGCAGTACTTC.

The CDR3 DNA sequence: TGCGCCAGCAGCCAAGAATGGCTGCGGAGCTCCTACAATGAGCAGTTCTTC. It yields the protein CASSQEWLRSSYNEQFF. The gene calls are TRBV4-3 and TRBJ2-1; D unresolved. The CDR3 covers 17 residues. Between the trimmed V and J ends, which lost 0 bases and 0 bases, there was a span of 12 bases. CDR1 and CDR2 from the germline V gene are LGHNA and YSLEER.

Comments on this clone: The sample holds other DNA sequences that translate to the same CDR3. The chain employs TRBV7-2 and TRBJ2-7, with D tentatively TRBD2 (6 bases). From germline, CDR1 is SGHTA and CDR2 FQGNSA. Deletions cut 2 bases from V and 1 base from J, with 12 bases between. The CDR3 totals 15 residues. CDR3 sequence (DNA): TGTGCCAGCAGCTTATCGGGGACTGCTTCCTACGAGCAGTACTTC. Protein product: CASSLSGTASYEQYF.

This rearrangement joins TRBV15 to TRBJ1-1; tentative D call: TRBD1 (5 bases). V was trimmed by 0 bases and J by 1 base, leaving 21 bases between them. CDR3 size: 19 residues. Per the germline V gene, CDR1 is LNHNV and CDR2 is YYDKDF (reference sequence). This chain's CDR3 is CATSRDRDLVTGRNTEAFF. The CDR3 DNA follows: TGTGCCACCAGCAGAGATCGGGACTTGGTTACGGGCCGGAACACTGAAGCTTTCTTT. The full variable domain, in which reference TRBV15 and TRBJ1-1 provide the parts outside the CDR3, is DAMVIQNPRYQVTQFGKPVTLSCSQTLNHNVMYWYQQKSSQAPKLLFHYYDKDFNNEADTPDNFQSRRPNTSFCFLDIRSPGLGDTAMYLCATSRDRDLVTGRNTEAFFGQGTRLTVV.